A single sample is the source of the 3 T cell receptor beta chains below, sequenced in a study of blood T cell repertoires in COVID-19. Sequencing used immunoSEQ multiplex PCR; TCRdb keeps in-frame clones, though not all of them. The sample has roughly 250,000 clones; 79% are singletons. Source material: peripheral blood. These receptors came from a woman aged 35 to 49 with active or convalescent COVID-19.

The rearrangement uses TRBV4-2 and TRBJ1-3, with 7 bases lining up with TRBD1. V was pared by 4 bases and J by 5 bases, with 17 bases of the junction left unmatched. Looked up from germline, CDR1 is LGHNA and CDR2 is YNFKEQ. The length of the CDR3 is 18 residues. CDR3 amino acids: CASSLFLVGTDNRNTIYF. CDR3 in DNA: TGTGCCAGCAGCCTTTTTCTTGTCGGGACAGACAATCGAAACACCATATATTTT.

The genes are TRBV5-1 and TRBJ2-5, with 8 bases that match TRBD2. Germline loops: CDR1 SGHRS, CDR2 YFSETQ. Trimming took 3 bases from V and 2 from J; bases not matched to a gene: 9. CDR3 length equals 16 residues. Written as DNA, the CDR3 is TGCGCCAGCAGCTGGGGATGGGCGGGGGGACAAGAGACCCAGTACTTC. Translation gives CASSWGWAGGQETQYF.

This clone was recorded only once. The chain has TRBV7-2 and TRBJ2-3; TRBD2 matches at 7 bases. Germline values: CDR1 SGHTA, CDR2 FQGNSA. The CDR3 extends over 16 amino acids. The V and J ends lost 5 bases and 2 bases, in that order; junction bases with no gene match: 10. The CDR3 protein is CASSPGEAGTTDTQYF. The CDR3 DNA is TGTGCCAGCAGCCCGGGAGAAGCGGGGACCACAGATACGCAGTATTTT. Full variable domain (remainder filled in from reference TRBV7-2 and TRBJ2-3): GAGVSQSPSNKVTEKGKDVELRCDPISGHTALYWYRQSLGQGLEFLIYFQGNSAPDKSGLPSDRFSAERTGGSVSTLTIQRTQQEDSAVYLCASSPGEAGTTDTQYFGPGTRLTVL.